This TCR beta chain is from a study of neurological immune-mediated disorders (dated by TCRdb to about 2019). With respect to the entire study: Among the roughly 35 multiple sclerosis patients, relapsing-remitting MS accounted for around 31 and secondary progressive MS accounted for 3. Of the roughly 70 subjects in the cohort, some 14 were HAM/TSP patients, roughly 35 were multiple sclerosis patients, and 20 were healthy controls. Peripheral blood TCR-beta repertoires from patients with HTLV-I-associated myelopathy (HAM/TSP), patients with multiple sclerosis, and healthy controls were compared in the study using UMI-based sequencing. Longitudinal samples, technical triplicates and paired sorted CD4+ and CD8+ T-cell subsets, alongside PBMC samples, were included among the approximately 98 TCR-beta libraries. Longitudinal HAM/TSP donors and healthy donors each had 3 time-points at intervals of about 3-40 months. On the study overall, not on this receptor specifically: TCR clonal expansion was highest in HAM/TSP patients and lowest in MS patients, with MS patients falling below even healthy controls. No identical CDR3 amino acid sequences were shared among expanded clones across subjects, suggesting private TCR-beta repertoires in all groups. No association of the MS cluster with clinical or MRI features was observed, and the need for larger cohorts was stated by the authors. In a phylogenetic analysis, the repertoires of 18 out of 34 MS patients fell into a single cluster of related CDR3 sequences, pointing to a possible signature at the repertoire level.

The time point label on this specimen signifies: longitudinal time-point 2. For the unsorted PBMC libraries, 2 million PBMCs were stored in RNAlater at -80 degrees C until RNA extraction and were used to generate the libraries. Multiple sclerosis patients were enrolled in a US clinical protocol evaluating disease progression by magnetic resonance imaging. Peripheral blood underwent Ficoll-Hypaque density gradient centrifugation to isolate PBMCs, which were then cryopreserved in liquid nitrogen. This clonotype was recorded at least ten times. This receptor's antigen is unknown. Base qualities are not at hand, and no much larger clone is one base apart. To synthesize cDNA, template-switch 5'RACE was performed with a primer carrying a 10-nucleotide random unique molecular identifier so that each TCR transcript was tagged. Every sequencing run yielded over 170 million TCR-beta sequences covering 15-18 subjects. The RNeasy kit was used for extraction of total RNA. Using the KAPA Real-time Library Amplification kit, TCR-beta VDJ regions were amplified with primers for the TCR constant region and the 5'RACE anchor. Sample indexes and Illumina adaptors were added in a first PCR, after which library yield was increased in a second PCR. After Ampure bead purification, the roughly 650 bp TCR product was size-selected on a 2% E-gel SizeSelection system. Library quality was checked on a Bioanalyzer, concentration was measured with Qubit, and libraries were quantified with the Kapa Library Quantification kit before pooling. Paired-end 2 x 150 bp sequencing of the libraries was performed on an Illumina HiSeq 2500. To increase sequence diversity, about 23-32% phiX was spiked into each library pool. Under the source paper's analysis protocol: The quality-filtered reads were processed with the UMI-based MiGEC pipeline, whose error correction step removed more than 80% of the raw TCR sequences. IMGT germline references were used for alignment of VDJ genes, and clonotypes were defined by a unique CDR3 amino acid sequence together with V-J genes. Clonal expansion, Shannon diversity and CDR3 relatedness (CalcPairwiseDistances, ClusterSamples) were evaluated with VDJtools, and phylogenetic trees were built with CLCbio workbench. A clone was classed as expanded if it had 8 or more unique UMIs, a cutoff based on coefficient-of-variation modelling across technical triplicates. TCRdb reprocessed the public reads (quality trimming at Q25 with fastp, clone calling with MiXCR) and kept in-frame beta chains. Entries are consolidated by CDR3 protein sequence, retaining the most common genes and DNA. The V and J calls come from TCRdb's annotation, not from the publication. Here the sample has about 80,000 distinct CDR3 sequences; more than 5% occur a single time. The top ten constitute roughly 7.3% of the sample.

Relative to germline, V is 2 bases shorter and J is 2 bases shorter, with 7 bases between their ends. The CDR1 and CDR2 encoded by the germline V gene (reference sequence) are GTSNPN and SVGIG. The CDR3 goes from the cysteine to the phenylalanine over 13 residues. Just CDR3 DNA is preserved here, 39 bases in frame from base 1. Material: PBMCs. This TCR came from a woman aged 55-75 years with multiple sclerosis. The V and J genes are TRBV30 and TRBJ1-5, with the D segment identity uncertain. This receptor carries the CDR3 CAWSPQGNQPQHF. The DNA sequence is as follows: TGTGCCTGGAGTCCCCAGGGCAATCAGCCCCAGCATTTT.